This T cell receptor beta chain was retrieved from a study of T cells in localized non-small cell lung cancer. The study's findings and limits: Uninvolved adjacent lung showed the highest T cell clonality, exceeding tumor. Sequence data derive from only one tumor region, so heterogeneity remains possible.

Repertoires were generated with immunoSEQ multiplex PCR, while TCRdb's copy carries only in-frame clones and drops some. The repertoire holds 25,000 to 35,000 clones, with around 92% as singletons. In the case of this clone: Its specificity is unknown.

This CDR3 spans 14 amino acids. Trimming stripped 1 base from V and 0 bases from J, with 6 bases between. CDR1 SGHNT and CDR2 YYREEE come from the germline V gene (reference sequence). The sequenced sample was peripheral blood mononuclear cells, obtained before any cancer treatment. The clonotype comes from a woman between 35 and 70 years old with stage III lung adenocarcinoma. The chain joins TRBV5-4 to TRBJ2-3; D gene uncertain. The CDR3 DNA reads TGTGCCAGCAGCTTGATTCCAAGCACAGATACGCAGTATTTT. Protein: CASSLIPSTDTQYF.